These 32 T cell receptor beta chains were all obtained from the same sample, sequenced in a study of metastatic and nonmetastatic thyroid tumors. From the PCR reads, TCRdb re-called clones with MiXCR. Found here are 30,000 to 35,000 clones, about a fifth of them singletons; the top ten hold less than 4%. The entire patient cohort was treatment-naive prior to thyroid surgery. Sequenced: tumor tissue. The receptors stem from a male donor with papillary thyroid cancer or a benign thyroid nodule (not recorded which). Some clones in this sample may be carry-over from other donors' samples.

This clone rates as medium-sized. An end of the junction does not agree with germline; a read error may underlie this. The chain joins TRBV6-1 to TRBJ2-6, with TRBD1 matching over 8 bases. Per germline, CDR1 MNHNS and CDR2 SASEGT. The CDR3 is 15 amino acids. The CDR3 is CASREQGAGANVLTF. The CDR3 DNA follows: TGTGCCAGCCGTGAACAGGGGGCTGGGGCCAACGTCCTGACTTTC.

By proportion, this clone is medium-sized. The CDR3 reads CASSLGVTYEQYF. In DNA, the CDR3 is TGTGCCAGCAGTTTAGGGGTTACCTACGAGCAGTACTTC. The V gene is TRBV6-1, the J gene TRBJ2-7, with D possibly TRBD1 on 5 matching bases. The V and J ends lost 5 bases and 2 bases respectively, with 10 bases between them. The CDR3 covers 13 residues. CDR1 is MNHNS, CDR2 SASEGT, per germline.

This chain joins TRBV11-2 and TRBJ2-2; D is uncertain. V was clipped by 2 bases and J by 3 bases, with 7 bases between them. CDR1 and CDR2 from the germline V gene are SGHAT and FQNNGV. The CDR3 covers 14 residues. The chain's CDR3 is CASSLLAHTGELFF. For the CDR3, the DNA is TGTGCCAGCAGCTTATTGGCGCACACCGGGGAGCTGTTTTTT. Using reference TRBV11-2 and TRBJ2-2 for the parts outside the CDR3, the full variable domain is EAGVAQSPRYKIIEKRQSVAFWCNPISGHATLYWYQQILGQGPKLLIQFQNNGVVDDSQLPKDRFSAERLKGVDSTLKIQPAKLEDSAVYLCASSLLAHTGELFFGEGSRLTVL.

This chain links TRBV28 with TRBJ2-6, with D perhaps given as TRBD1 or TRBD2 (7 bases each). This CDR3 contains 17 residues. V lost 4 bases to trimming and J lost 2 bases, with 15 bases between them. CDR1 and CDR2 (germline): MDHEN, SYDVKM. CDR3 nucleotide sequence: TGTGCCAGCAGTTGGGGCAGGGGGAGGGCTGGGGCCAACGTCCTGACTTTC. Translation gives CASSWGRGRAGANVLTF. The variable domain in full, with the rest retrieved from reference TRBV28 and TRBJ2-6, is DVKVTQSSRYLVKRTGEKVFLECVQDMDHENMFWYRQDPGLGLRLIYFSYDVKMKEKGDIPEGYSVSREKKERFSLILESASTNQTSMYLCASSWGRGRAGANVLTFGAGSRLTVL.

The chain employs TRBV4-3 and TRBJ1-1; TRBD1 is a possible D gene (6 bases). Germline V lookup: CDR1 LGHNA, CDR2 YSLEER. V was cut by 1 base and J by 10 bases, with 19 bases left in between. CDR3 length: 15 residues. CDR3 nucleotide sequence: TGCGCCAGCAGCCAAGGGGGGACACGATCATTAGGAGCTTTCTTT. This encodes CASSQGGTRSLGAFF.

This chain uses TRBV7-2 with TRBJ1-1; a possible D gene is TRBD1 (5 bases). From germline, CDR1 is SGHTA and CDR2 FQGNSA. CDR3 length: 14 amino acids. Deletions cut 1 base from V and 1 base from J, with 7 bases between. The CDR3 reads CASSLVGGNTEAFF. CDR3 in DNA: TGTGCCAGCAGCTTAGTGGGGGGGAACACTGAAGCTTTCTTT.

This clone came up many times. The CDR3: CATSDYGGSTDTQYF. The CDR3 nucleotides are TGTGCCACCAGTGATTATGGGGGAAGCACAGATACGCAGTATTTT. The chain couples TRBV24-1 to TRBJ2-3, with D tentatively TRBD1 or TRBD2 (5 bases each). The CDR3 covers 15 residues. V shed 2 bases and J shed 0 bases, with 8 bases lying between them. Germline CDR1 reads KGHDR; CDR2 reads SFDVKD.

On this clone: Other DNA variants within this sample encode the same CDR3. The rearrangement joins TRBV28 to TRBJ1-2; D is unresolved. This CDR3 contains 14 residues. Germline CDR1 reads MDHEN; CDR2 reads SYDVKM. The V end lost 5 bases, the J end lost 7 bases, and 17 bases lay between the germline ends. The CDR3 DNA reads TGTGCCAGCAGTACCCGGACTTCTACGGGTGGCTACACCTTC. This gives the protein CASSTRTSTGGYTF.

Written as DNA, the CDR3 is TGTGCCAGCAGTCGTACACGGGAAGGGGAGCAGTTCTTC. This codes for CASSRTREGEQFF. This chain connects TRBV11-3 to TRBJ2-1, with D possibly TRBD2 on 5 matching bases. The V and J ends lost 6 bases and 10 bases respectively, with 16 bases between them. The V gene's germline CDR1 is SGHNT and CDR2 YENEEA. The CDR3 sequence is 13 residues long. The entire variable domain, with the rest obtained from reference TRBV11-3 and TRBJ2-1, is as follows: EAGVVQSPRYKIIEKKQPVAFWCNPISGHNTLYWYLQNLGQGPELLIRYENEEAVDDSQLPKDRFSAERLKGVDSTLKIQPAELGDSAVYLCASSRTREGEQFFGPGTRLTVL.

The J gene is TRBJ1-6, the V gene TRBV3-1, with D perhaps TRBD1 (6 bases). Looked up from germline, CDR1 is LGHDT and CDR2 is YNNKEL (reference sequence). V lost 2 bases to trimming and J lost 7 bases, with 9 bases between them. The CDR3 extends over 14 amino acids. As DNA, the CDR3 is TGTGCCAGCAGCCAAATGGGGGCAAATTCACCCCTCCACTTT. Encoded protein: CASSQMGANSPLHF.

This clone occurred many times. The chain uses TRBV7-3 and TRBJ2-5; D call uncertain. This CDR3 comprises 16 residues. The V end lost 5 bases, the J end lost 5 bases, and 21 bases lay between the germline ends. Germline CDR1 SGHTA, CDR2 FQGTGA. This chain's CDR3 is CASSPVPGRNTETQYF. As DNA, the CDR3 is TGTGCCAGCAGCCCAGTGCCAGGACGGAATACGGAGACCCAGTACTTC.

Notes on this clone: A much bigger clone sits one base away, suggesting this may be a read error. The chain links TRBV20-1 to TRBJ2-2, with 7 bases that match TRBD2. The V segment lost 0 bases and the J segment 4 bases; nucleotides outside the gene matches: 11. The V gene's germline CDR1 is DFQATT and CDR2 SNEGSKA (reference sequence). The CDR3 spans 17 residues. CDR3 amino acids: CSARDPGGRGFTGELFF. In DNA, the CDR3 is TGCAGTGCTAGAGATCCCGGCGGGAGAGGTTTCACCGGGGAGCTGTTTTTT.

Concerning this clone itself: This may be a read error, as it is one base from a much larger clone. The chain links TRBV5-8 to TRBJ2-5; possibly TRBD1 for D (6 bases). This CDR3 spans 15 amino acids. Trimming removed 4 bases at V and 6 bases at J, with 19 bases between. Germline V CDR1 and CDR2: SGHTS, YDEGEE. CDR3 amino acids: CASSRTIQGSKTQYF. The CDR3 DNA reads as TGTGCCAGCAGCCGTACAATTCAGGGGTCAAAGACCCAGTACTTC.

This clone appeared many times. The gene calls are TRBV4-1 and TRBJ1-2; D gene uncertain. Trimming stripped 1 base from V and 4 bases from J, with 10 bases between. Germline-derived CDR1 and CDR2 are MGHRA and YSYEKL. This CDR3 comprises 14 residues. CDR3 bases: TGCGCCAGCAGCCAAGGGCTGGTCGGCTATGGCTACACCTTC. Amino acids: CASSQGLVGYGYTF.

This clone was recorded many times. The sample holds other DNA sequences that translate to the same CDR3. The chain carries TRBV5-5 and TRBJ2-1; TRBD2 is a possible D gene (5 bases). The CDR3 contains 12 residues. CDR1 and CDR2 from the germline V gene are SGHKS and YYEKEE (reference sequence). The V and J ends lost 7 bases and 1 base respectively, with 6 bases between them. CDR3 nucleotide sequence: TGTGCCAGCGAGGGATCCTACAATGAGCAGTTCTTC. Translation: CASEGSYNEQFF.

The chain combines TRBV7-2 with TRBJ2-7, with 10 bases identical to TRBD1. Germline assignment: CDR1 SGHTA and CDR2 FQGNSA. V was pared by 5 bases and J by 4 bases, with 5 bases of the junction left unmatched. This CDR3 is built from 14 residues. The CDR3 sequence: CASSRDRGGYEQYF. CDR3 nucleotides: TGTGCCAGCAGCAGGGACAGGGGAGGGTACGAGCAGTACTTC. The entire variable domain, with the rest obtained from reference TRBV7-2 and TRBJ2-7, is as follows: GAGVSQSPSNKVTEKGKDVELRCDPISGHTALYWYRQSLGQGLEFLIYFQGNSAPDKSGLPSDRFSAERTGGSVSTLTIQRTQQEDSAVYLCASSRDRGGYEQYFGPGTRLTVT.

This clone showed up many times. The chain carries TRBV2 and TRBJ2-1; 8 bases fit TRBD2. V lost 10 bases, J lost 9 bases, and 14 bases stayed unmatched. This CDR3 contains 14 residues. Germline V gene data show CDR1 as SNHLY and CDR2 as FYNNEI. Here the CDR3 DNA reads TGTGCCACCAAAGCCGGGACTAGTGGTGGTGAGCAGTTCTTC. It translates to CATKAGTSGGEQFF.

The chain couples TRBV7-2 to TRBJ2-2; weak D call: TRBD1 (5 bases). V gave up 4 bases and J gave up 7 bases, with 10 bases separating them. Germline V gene data show CDR1 as SGHTA and CDR2 as FQGNSA. This CDR3 is built from 13 residues. DNA of the CDR3: TGTGCCAGCAGCTCTAGGGGTGACGGGGAGCTGTTTTTT. This gives the protein CASSSRGDGELFF.

This clone occurred a few times. The chain employs TRBV6-2 or TRBV6-3 and TRBJ2-7; D unclear. Germline-derived CDR1 and CDR2 are MNHEY and SVGEGT. The CDR3 contains 16 residues. V lost 6 bases to trimming and J lost 3 bases, with 21 bases between them. Here the CDR3 DNA reads TGTGCCAGCAGCATTGACTTGAACCACGTCGGCTACGAGCAGTACTTC. Protein sequence: CASSIDLNHVGYEQYF.

This clone has a count of ten or more. The J gene is TRBJ2-1, the V gene TRBV6-1, with TRBD2 identical over 10 bases. V shed 6 bases and J 10 bases; nucleotides not matched to a gene: 12. The germline V gene encodes CDR1 MNHNS and CDR2 SASEGT. The CDR3 has 15 residues. CDR3 nucleotides: TGTGCCAGCAGAGGACTAGCGGAGAGTCGGGGGGAGCAGTTCTTC. It is translated as CASRGLAESRGEQFF.

At least ten counts were recorded for this clone. V is TRBV20-1 and J is TRBJ1-1; D not resolved. Germline CDR1 reads DFQATT; CDR2 reads SNEGSKA (reference sequence). V lost 5 bases and J 1 base, leaving 11 bases between the germline ends. The CDR3 covers 13 residues. The CDR3 here is CSALVDRNTEAFF. Written as DNA, the CDR3 is TGCAGTGCTCTTGTAGACCGGAACACTGAAGCTTTCTTT.

The chain carries TRBV6-1 and TRBJ1-2, with a weak D call TRBD1 (5 bases). V lost 5 bases and J 8 bases, leaving 18 bases between the germline ends. Germline V lookup: CDR1 MNHNS, CDR2 SASEGT. This CDR3 region has 14 residues. CDR3 bases: TGTGCCAGCAGTCAAGTTTGGCAGGGAGGCGGCTACACCTTC. This gives the protein CASSQVWQGGGYTF.

There are many counts of this clone. This rearrangement joins TRBV9 to TRBJ2-2; 9 bases match TRBD1. The CDR3 has 21 residues. Germline V gives CDR1 SGDLS, CDR2 YYNGEE. Unmatched junction bases numbered 20, after V lost 0 bases and J lost 5 bases. CDR3 region: CASSVATPMAGTGSRTGELFF. In DNA form, the CDR3 reads TGTGCCAGCAGCGTAGCTACTCCCATGGCCGGGACAGGGAGTAGGACCGGGGAGCTGTTTTTT.

This clone appeared a few times. V and J are TRBV9 and TRBJ2-1; no clear D. CDR1 SGDLS and CDR2 YYNGEE come from the germline V gene. CDR3 length: 14 amino acids. Trimming removed 0 bases at V and 7 bases at J, with 11 bases between. The CDR3 sequence is CASSVVDLSNEQFF. Written as DNA, the CDR3 is TGTGCCAGCAGCGTAGTAGACCTATCAAATGAGCAGTTCTTC.

This clone occurred many times. J is TRBJ2-3 and V is TRBV7-2; TRBD2 matches 12 bases. The CDR3 loop spans 15 amino acids. The V segment lost 0 bases and the J segment 8 bases; nucleotides outside the gene matches: 3. CDR1 and CDR2 from the germline V gene are SGHTA and FQGNSA. The CDR3 loop reads CASSLAGLAGTTQYF. The CDR3 coding sequence is TGTGCCAGCAGCTTAGCAGGACTAGCGGGAACTACGCAGTATTTT.

There are many counts of this clone. The chain combines TRBV11-2 with TRBJ2-1; D is perhaps TRBD2 (5 bases). Trimming stripped 6 bases from V and 7 bases from J, with 13 bases between. The CDR3 is made up of 13 amino acids. Germline CDR1 SGHAT, CDR2 FQNNGV. CDR3 coding DNA: TGTGCCAGCAGTCGGACCGGGGTTAATGAGCAGTTCTTC. Translation gives CASSRTGVNEQFF.

This clone has a count of ten or more. The rearrangement links TRBV5-1 to TRBJ1-1, with 8 bases fitting TRBD1. V was pared by 1 base and J by 2 bases, with 4 bases of the junction left unmatched. Germline CDR1 is SGHRS and CDR2 is YFSETQ. The CDR3 is 15 residues long. DNA for the CDR3: TGCGCCAGCAGCTTGTCGACAGGGGTAAACACTGAAGCTTTCTTT. Its protein is CASSLSTGVNTEAFF.

This clone is judged medium-sized. V is TRBV28 and J is TRBJ2-7; 9 bases are a match to TRBD2. Germline lookup yields CDR1 MDHEN and CDR2 SYDVKM. The CDR3 covers 14 residues. V lost 3 bases, J lost 3 bases, and 3 bases stayed unmatched. The CDR3 sequence is CASSLTSGVYEQYF. The CDR3 DNA sequence: TGTGCCAGCAGTTTGACTAGCGGCGTCTACGAGCAGTACTTC. Filled out from reference TRBV28 and TRBJ2-7, the complete variable domain reads DVKVTQSSRYLVKRTGEKVFLECVQDMDHENMFWYRQDPGLGLRLIYFSYDVKMKEKGDIPEGYSVSREKKERFSLILESASTNQTSMYLCASSLTSGVYEQYFGPGTRLTVT.

This chain links TRBV30 with TRBJ2-1; D is possibly TRBD2 (5 bases). The germline CDR1 and CDR2 sequences are GTSNPN and SVGIG (reference sequence). Trimming took off 3 bases at V and 5 bases at J, with 8 bases between the two ends. This CDR3 is built from 12 residues. The CDR3 coding sequence is TGTGCCTGGAGCCGGGGTAACAATGAGCAGTTCTTC. Protein sequence: CAWSRGNNEQFF.

This clone was recorded at least ten times. The chain recombines TRBV19 with TRBJ1-5, with D hard to call. Trimming removed 5 bases at V and 1 base at J, with 9 bases between. CDR3 length: 14 residues. Germline loops: CDR1 LNHDA, CDR2 SQIVND (reference sequence). CDR3 amino acids: CASSSRYSNQPQHF. The CDR3 nucleotides are TGTGCCAGTAGTTCGAGGTACAGCAATCAGCCCCAGCATTTT.

This clone rates as medium-sized. The chain couples TRBV9 to TRBJ1-4, with D possibly TRBD1 on 6 matching bases. Per germline, CDR1 SGDLS and CDR2 YYNGEE. CDR3 length: 16 residues. V lost 5 bases to trimming and J lost 0 bases, with 14 bases between them. CDR3 in DNA: TGTGCCAGCAGTAAGGGGGGCTCGCCAACTAATGAAAAACTGTTTTTT. Encoded protein: CASSKGGSPTNEKLFF.

The rearrangement joins TRBV20-1 to TRBJ1-6; 12 positions match TRBD1. V was pared by 0 bases and J by 10 bases, with 4 bases of the junction left unmatched. CDR1 DFQATT and CDR2 SNEGSKA come from the germline V gene (reference sequence). The CDR3 totals 15 residues. The CDR3 sequence is CSARDPGQGASPLHF. The CDR3 DNA is TGCAGTGCTAGAGACCCGGGACAGGGGGCCTCACCCCTCCACTTT.